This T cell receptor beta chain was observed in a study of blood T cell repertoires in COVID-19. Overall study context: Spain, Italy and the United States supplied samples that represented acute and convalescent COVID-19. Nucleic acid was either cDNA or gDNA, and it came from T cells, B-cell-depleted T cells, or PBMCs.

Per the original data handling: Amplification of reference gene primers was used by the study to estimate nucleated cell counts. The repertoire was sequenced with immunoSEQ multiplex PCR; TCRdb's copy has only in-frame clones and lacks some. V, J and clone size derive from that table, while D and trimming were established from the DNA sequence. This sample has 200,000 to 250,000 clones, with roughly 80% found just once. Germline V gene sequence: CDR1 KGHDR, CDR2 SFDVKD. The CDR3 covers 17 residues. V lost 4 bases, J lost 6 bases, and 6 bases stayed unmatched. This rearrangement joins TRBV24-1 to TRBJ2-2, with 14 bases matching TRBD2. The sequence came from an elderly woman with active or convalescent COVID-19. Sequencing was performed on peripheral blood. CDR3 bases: TGTGCCACCAGTGACGGGACTAGCGGGAGACATCCCGGGGAGCTGTTTTTT. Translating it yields CATSDGTSGRHPGELFF.